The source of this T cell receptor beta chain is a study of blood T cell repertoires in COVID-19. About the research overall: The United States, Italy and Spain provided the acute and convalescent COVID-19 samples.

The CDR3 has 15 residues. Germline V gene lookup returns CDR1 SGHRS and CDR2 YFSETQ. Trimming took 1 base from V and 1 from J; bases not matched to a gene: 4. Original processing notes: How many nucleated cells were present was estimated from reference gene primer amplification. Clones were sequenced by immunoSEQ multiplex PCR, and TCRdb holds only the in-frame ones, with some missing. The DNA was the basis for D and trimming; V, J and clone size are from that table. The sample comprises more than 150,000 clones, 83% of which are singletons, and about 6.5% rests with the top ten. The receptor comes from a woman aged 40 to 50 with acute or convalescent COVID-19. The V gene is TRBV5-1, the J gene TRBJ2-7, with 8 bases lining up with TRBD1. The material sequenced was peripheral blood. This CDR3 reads CASSLPGTGSYEQYF. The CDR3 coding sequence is TGCGCCAGCAGCTTGCCGGGGACAGGTTCCTACGAGCAGTACTTC. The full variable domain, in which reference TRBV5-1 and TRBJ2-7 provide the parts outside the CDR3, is KAGVTQTPRYLIKTRGQQVTLSCSPISGHRSVSWYQQTPGQGLQFLFEYFSETQRNKGNFPGRFSGRQFSNSRSEMNVSTLELGDSALYLCASSLPGTGSYEQYFGPGTRLTVT.